The 2 T cell receptor beta chains in this list originate from one sample, sequenced in a study of spatial heterogeneity in lung cancer. Time point: blood at routine non-recurrence follow-up after resection. Frozen PBMC, nontumor lung or tumor provided whole RNA, which was sequenced unsorted. Each CDR3 protein gets one entry after TCRdb re-called the 5' RACE reads with MiXCR. The repertoire includes around 110,000 distinct CDR3 sequences, over 9% of them detected once, and approximately 15% sits in the top ten. The material sequenced was PBMCs, taken at follow-up. Source of these receptors: a male donor with early-stage non-small cell lung cancer.

V and J are TRBV6-2 or TRBV6-3 and TRBJ2-7, with unresolved D. The CDR3 extends over 14 amino acids. Germline V CDR1 and CDR2: MNHEY, SVGEGT. Trimming left V 6 bases short and J 3 bases short, with 15 bases between. The CDR3 reads CASRFESLNYEQYF. The CDR3 region has the DNA TGTGCCAGCAGATTTGAGAGTCTTAACTACGAGCAGTACTTC.

In this sample, this clonotype turned up many times. The rearrangement uses TRBV20-1 and TRBJ1-5; 7 bases map to TRBD1. J was trimmed by 2 bases and V by 5 bases; bases with no gene match: 9. Germline CDR1 reads DFQATT; CDR2 reads SNEGSKA (reference sequence). The CDR3 extends over 15 amino acids. The CDR3 sequence is CSASGTVSGNQPQHF. The CDR3, as DNA: TGCAGTGCTTCCGGGACAGTTAGCGGCAATCAGCCCCAGCATTTT.